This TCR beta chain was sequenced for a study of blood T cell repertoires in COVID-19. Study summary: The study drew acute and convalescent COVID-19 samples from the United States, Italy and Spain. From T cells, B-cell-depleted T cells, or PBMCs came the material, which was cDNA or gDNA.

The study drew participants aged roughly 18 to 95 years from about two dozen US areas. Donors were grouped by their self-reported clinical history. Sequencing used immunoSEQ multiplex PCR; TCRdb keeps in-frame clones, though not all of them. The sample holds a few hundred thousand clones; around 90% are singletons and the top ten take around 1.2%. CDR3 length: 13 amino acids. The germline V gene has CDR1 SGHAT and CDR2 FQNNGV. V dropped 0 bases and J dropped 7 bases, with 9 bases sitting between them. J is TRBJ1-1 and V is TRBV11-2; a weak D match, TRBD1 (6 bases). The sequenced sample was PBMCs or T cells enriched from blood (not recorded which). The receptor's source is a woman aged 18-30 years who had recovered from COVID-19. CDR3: CASSLDARGEAFF. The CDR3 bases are TGTGCCAGCAGCTTAGATGCCAGGGGTGAAGCTTTCTTT.